Below, 28 T cell receptor beta chains from the same sample are listed, as sequenced in a study of sequential checkpoint blockade in melanoma. Treatment: randomized to nivolumab then ipilimumab (arm A) or the reverse (arm B). This table comes from immunoSEQ multiplex PCR, and its TCRdb copy is limited to in-frame clones, with some not included. Found here are more than 9,000 clones, approximately 71% of them singletons; the top ten hold around 10%. Here the sequenced sample was CD8+ T cells sorted from blood (inferred from file names), taken from a patient given nivolumab and ipilimumab in sequence. Receptors were obtained from a human donor with melanoma.

The table lists this clone with a few counts. The J gene is TRBJ2-7, the V gene TRBV2, with TRBD1 identical over 8 bases. In germline, CDR1 is SNHLY, CDR2 FYNNEI. This CDR3 has 13 amino acids. V lost 4 bases and J lost 6; bases outside the gene matches: 5. For the CDR3, the DNA is TGTGCCAGCAGTGGGACAGGGTCCGCCGAGCAGTACTTC. This codes for CASSGTGSAEQYF. Full variable domain (outside the CDR3, taken from reference TRBV2 and TRBJ2-7): EPEVTQTPSHQVTQMGQEVILRCVPISNHLYFYWYRQILGQKVEFLVSFYNNEISEKSEIFDDQFSVERPDGSNFTLKIRSTKLEDSAMYFCASSGTGSAEQYFGPGTRLTVT.

The V call is TRBV7-9, the J call TRBJ2-5, with TRBD1 matching over 12 bases. The J call is in doubt because the DNA end fits TRBJ2-7 better. Germline loops: CDR1 SEHNR, CDR2 FQNEAQ (reference sequence). The CDR3 has 15 residues. Written as DNA, the CDR3 is TGTGCCAGCAGCGGAACAGGGACAGGGGGCCCCGAGCAGTACTTC. Protein sequence: CASSGTGTGGPEQYF.

The genes are TRBV4-1 and TRBJ2-1; 7 bases map to TRBD2. CDR1 and CDR2 (germline): MGHRA, YSYEKL. The CDR3 length is 17 residues. Unmatched junction bases numbered 14, after V lost 5 bases and J lost 4 bases. The CDR3 loop is CASSVHPPSGTYNEQFF. In DNA form, the CDR3 reads TGCGCCAGCAGCGTTCACCCCCCTAGCGGAACATACAATGAGCAGTTCTTC.

J is TRBJ2-7 and V is TRBV9; TRBD2 might be the D (6 bases). Germline loops: CDR1 SGDLS, CDR2 YYNGEE. Trimming stripped 0 bases from V and 5 bases from J, with 12 bases between. This CDR3 comprises 14 residues. CDR3 protein: CASSVDSPGDEQYF. The CDR3 coding sequence is TGTGCCAGCAGCGTAGATTCCCCGGGGGACGAGCAGTACTTC.

The gene calls are TRBV6-5 and TRBJ1-2; 8 positions match TRBD1. This CDR3 has 14 amino acids. Unmatched junction bases numbered 3, after V lost 0 bases and J lost 6 bases. CDR1 is MNHEY and CDR2 is SVGAGI in the germline V gene. In DNA, the CDR3 is TGTGCCAGCAGTTACTCCCTGGACAGGGATGGCTACACCTTC. This gives the protein CASSYSLDRDGYTF.

As concerns this clone: The junction differs from germline at one of its ends, possibly a read error. The CDR3 region has the DNA TGTGCTAGCAGCTTCACTCTTACGGGCGAGCAGTACTTC. It is translated as CASSFTLTGEQYF. The J gene is TRBJ2-7, the V gene TRBV7-7; no definite D call. Germline V gene data show CDR1 as SSHAT and CDR2 as FNYEAQ (reference sequence). This CDR3 has 13 residues.

CDR3 amino acids: CASSQKWSVYNEQFF. The CDR3 nucleotides read TGTGCCAGCTCACAAAAGTGGTCGGTCTACAATGAGCAGTTCTTC. V is TRBV18 and J is TRBJ2-1; no clear D. This CDR3 is 15 amino acids long. CDR1 is KGHSH, CDR2 LQKENI, per germline. The V and J ends lost 4 bases and 3 bases respectively, with 13 bases between them.

V and J are TRBV7-9 and TRBJ2-1; tentatively, D is TRBD2 (6 bases). The CDR3 extends over 15 amino acids. V dropped 5 bases and J dropped 3 bases, with 14 bases sitting between them. Germline CDR1 and CDR2: SEHNR and FQNEAQ (reference sequence). The chain's CDR3 is CASSLVLGLYNEQFF. CDR3 nucleotide sequence: TGTGCCAGCAGCCTAGTGCTGGGACTCTACAATGAGCAGTTCTTC.

The CDR3: CSVEAGVGNTIYF. The CDR3 DNA is TGCAGCGTTGAAGCAGGGGTTGGAAACACCATATATTTT. The chain uses TRBV29-1 and TRBJ1-3; maybe TRBD1 (6 bases). CDR3 length: 13 amino acids. Looked up from germline, CDR1 is SQVTM and CDR2 is ANQGSEA. V lost 1 base to trimming and J lost 3 bases, with 7 bases between them.

The sample holds a few counts of this clone. V gene TRBV28 combines with J gene TRBJ2-7; 8 bases map to TRBD1. The V gene's germline CDR1 is MDHEN and CDR2 SYDVKM. The CDR3 runs 13 residues. The junction had 0 bases not matched to a gene; V was cut back by 2 bases and J by 3 bases. CDR3 loop: CASSLTGGYEQYF. The CDR3, as DNA: TGTGCCAGCAGTTTAACAGGGGGCTACGAGCAGTACTTC.

The chain employs TRBV4-1 and TRBJ2-7; 9 nucleotides align to TRBD2. V was pared by 0 bases and J by 3 bases, with 3 bases of the junction left unmatched. The CDR3 runs to 15 residues. The germline gives CDR1 MGHRA, CDR2 YSYEKL. The DNA for the CDR3 is TGCGCCAGCAGCCAAGATAAGCGGGAGGTCTACGAGCAGTACTTC. Translation gives CASSQDKREVYEQYF.

By sample fraction, this clone is large. This CDR3 is CATLRPYYGYTF. CDR3 nucleotide sequence: TGTGCCACTTTGAGGCCCTACTATGGCTACACCTTC. This chain uses TRBV27 with TRBJ1-2; no clear D. CDR1 and CDR2 (germline): MNHEY, SMNVEV (reference sequence). This CDR3 comprises 12 residues. The V gene lost 10 bases and the J gene lost 3 bases, with 12 bases spanning the gap.

Only a few counts were recorded for this clone. This chain links TRBV7-8 with TRBJ2-2, with D possibly matching TRBD1 (6 bases). The CDR3 has 18 amino acids. V shed 1 base and J shed 2 bases, with 17 bases lying between them. Germline CDR1 reads SGHVS; CDR2 reads FQNEAQ. This CDR3 reads CASSLVAPRDTNTGELFF. DNA of the CDR3: TGTGCCAGCAGCTTAGTGGCCCCCCGGGACACTAACACCGGGGAGCTGTTTTTT.

This clone was counted once. The V gene is TRBV2, the J gene TRBJ2-5; 11 bases match TRBD2. The trim removed 6 bases at V and 5 bases at J, leaving 11 bases unmatched. Germline assignment: CDR1 SNHLY and CDR2 FYNNEI. There are 16 residues in the CDR3. The chain's CDR3 is CASSTGTSGPWETQYF. The CDR3 coding sequence is TGTGCCAGCAGCACGGGGACTAGCGGCCCTTGGGAGACCCAGTACTTC.

The chain links TRBV4-1 to TRBJ2-3; D is possibly TRBD2 (6 bases). Trimming took 2 bases from V and 5 from J, leaving 11 bases between them. CDR1 and CDR2 from the germline V gene are MGHRA and YSYEKL. CDR3 length: 14 residues. The CDR3 nucleotides are TGCGCCAGCAGCCAATTTCGGGGGATAGATACGCAGTATTTT. It translates to CASSQFRGIDTQYF.

This sequence joins TRBV7-3 and TRBJ2-1, with TRBD2 identical over 9 bases. Germline loops: CDR1 SGHTA, CDR2 FQGTGA. The V gene end was trimmed by 5 bases and the J gene end by 9 bases; junction bases not matched to a gene: 8. This CDR3 has 14 residues. CDR3 region: CASSLGSGSGEQFF. The DNA for the CDR3 is TGTGCCAGCAGCCTGGGTAGCGGGAGCGGTGAGCAGTTCTTC.

The V call is TRBV2, the J call TRBJ1-5, with D perhaps TRBD1 (5 bases). CDR3 length: 16 amino acids. CDR1 SNHLY and CDR2 FYNNEI come from the germline V gene. The germline V and J ends were trimmed by 6 bases and 0 bases, with 15 bases remaining between them. In DNA, the CDR3 is TGTGCCAGCAGCCCGACAGTGACTTATAGCAATCAGCCCCAGCATTTT. Its translation: CASSPTVTYSNQPQHF.

The rearrangement joins TRBV7-3 to TRBJ2-1, with TRBD2 matching over 8 bases. The germline V gene has CDR1 SGHTA and CDR2 FQGTGA. Losses at the gene ends were 3 bases for V and 3 bases for J; bases not matched to a gene: 7. This CDR3 spans 16 amino acids. Here the CDR3 DNA reads TGTGCCAGCAGCTTGGCGGGAGGAGCCGGCTACAATGAGCAGTTCTTC. It yields the protein CASSLAGGAGYNEQFF.

Turning to this clone: Different DNA sequences within this sample yield the same CDR3. This chain uses TRBV4-3 with TRBJ2-7; 13 bases align to TRBD2. The CDR3 consists of 15 residues. Trimming at V came to 1 base and at J to 7 bases, leaving 4 bases not matched to a gene. Germline assignment: CDR1 LGHNA and CDR2 YSLEER. The DNA for the CDR3 is TGCGCCAGCAGCCAAGGGACTAGCGGGAGTGCGGAGCAGTACTTC. Encoded protein: CASSQGTSGSAEQYF.

The rearrangement uses TRBV27 and TRBJ2-5, with 10 bases that match TRBD2. The J call may not be correct, given that the DNA end is closer to TRBJ2-7. Germline V gives CDR1 MNHEY, CDR2 SMNVEV (reference sequence). The length of the CDR3 is 15 residues. Written as DNA, the CDR3 is TGTGCCAGCAGTCCTCCGGGACTAGCGATCTACGAGCAGTACTTC. It encodes CASSPPGLAIYEQYF.

This chain connects TRBV19 to TRBJ1-1; D unresolved. The CDR3 consists of 13 residues. Between the trimmed V and J ends, which lost 3 bases and 1 base, there was a span of 6 bases. Germline V gene data show CDR1 as LNHDA and CDR2 as SQIVND (reference sequence). This chain's CDR3 is CASSMGPNTEAFF. The DNA for the CDR3 is TGTGCCAGTAGTATGGGCCCGAACACTGAAGCTTTCTTT.

V is TRBV2 and J is TRBJ1-3; 7 nucleotides agree with TRBD1. V shed 10 bases and J 3 bases; nucleotides not matched to a gene: 9. The length of the CDR3 is 14 residues. Looked up from germline, CDR1 is SNHLY and CDR2 is FYNNEI. The CDR3 is CAKLTGNGGNTIYF. The CDR3, as DNA: TGTGCCAAACTGACAGGGAATGGTGGAAACACCATATATTTT.

This clone was seen once. The CDR3 nucleotides read TGTGCCAGCAGCGTAGGGGGCGGGAGTGGGGCTTTTGAGCAGTTCTTC. Amino acid sequence: CASSVGGGSGAFEQFF. J is TRBJ2-1 and V is TRBV9; TRBD2 agrees at 7 bases. The CDR3 consists of 16 residues. J gave up 9 bases and V 0 bases, and 12 bases lay outside the gene matches. Germline CDR1 is SGDLS and CDR2 is YYNGEE. Full variable domain (outside the CDR3, taken from reference TRBV9 and TRBJ2-1): DSGVTQTPKHLITATGQRVTLRCSPRSGDLSVYWYQQSLDQGLQFLIQYYNGEERAKGNILERFSAQQFPDLHSELNLSSLELGDSALYFCASSVGGGSGAFEQFFGPGTRLTVL.

The rearrangement uses TRBV15 and TRBJ2-5; maybe TRBD2 (5 bases). Trimming pared 5 bases from V and 6 bases from J, leaving 10 bases between. The CDR3 runs 12 residues. Germline values: CDR1 LNHNV, CDR2 YYDKDF (reference sequence). This CDR3 is CATSRGEKTQYF. CDR3 nucleotides: TGTGCCACCAGCCGGGGAGAGAAGACCCAGTACTTC.

Sample share makes this clone medium-sized. This chain uses TRBV19 with TRBJ2-5; the match to TRBD2 covers 15 bases. Germline V gene data show CDR1 as LNHDA and CDR2 as SQIVND (reference sequence). Trimming removed 5 bases from V and 4 bases from J; junction bases left unmatched: 5. The CDR3 sequence is 16 residues long. Here the CDR3 DNA reads TGTGCCAGTAGTCCTATGGGACTAGCGGGAGGAGAGACCCAGTACTTC. Translated, it gives CASSPMGLAGGETQYF.

The chain has TRBV27 and TRBJ1-4; the D gene is possibly TRBD1 (5 bases). Germline-derived CDR1 and CDR2 are MNHEY and SMNVEV (reference sequence). This CDR3 is built from 15 residues. V shed 6 bases and J shed 4 bases, with 15 bases lying between them. The CDR3 DNA is TGTGCCAGCAGCCCGGACCCGCAGGGTAATGAAAAACTGTTTTTT. Translating it yields CASSPDPQGNEKLFF.

The chain carries TRBV6-5 and TRBJ2-2; 11 positions match TRBD1. The V and J ends lost 2 bases and 1 base, in that order; junction bases with no gene match: 0. The germline CDR1 and CDR2 sequences are MNHEY and SVGAGI. This CDR3 has 16 amino acids. CDR3 sequence: CASSYGTGGNTGELFF. The CDR3 DNA reads TGTGCCAGCAGTTACGGGACAGGGGGGAACACCGGGGAGCTGTTTTTT.

The chain couples TRBV13 to TRBJ2-1; D call uncertain. This CDR3 contains 13 residues. Trimming cost V 4 bases and J 7 bases, with 11 bases left between them. Germline values: CDR1 PRHDT, CDR2 FYEKMQ (reference sequence). In nucleotides, the CDR3 is TGTGCCAGCAGCTCTTTGACTCCTAATGAGCAGTTCTTC. Amino acid sequence: CASSSLTPNEQFF.